The sequence of this T cell receptor beta chain was determined in a study of blood T cell repertoires in COVID-19. Authors' methods: Quantification of nucleated cells was approximated via reference gene primer amplification. Produced via immunoSEQ multiplex PCR; TCRdb's table is partial and in-frame only. That table gives V, J and clone size, and the DNA gave D and trimming. The sample holds approximately 97,000 clones, around four fifths seen once. Germline CDR1 reads SGHTA; CDR2 reads FQGNSA. With 1 base removed from V and 3 bases from J, the gap between germline ends came to 12 bases. This CDR3 is 16 amino acids long.

Sequencing was done on a sample of peripheral blood. This rearrangement joins TRBV7-2 to TRBJ2-2; maybe TRBD2 (6 bases). This clonotype was obtained from a man aged 55 to 69 with active or convalescent COVID-19. The CDR3 DNA follows: TGTGCCAGCAGCTTAGTCCCCGGGGGTCACACCGGGGAGCTGTTTTTT. Protein sequence: CASSLVPGGHTGELFF. The entire variable domain, with the rest obtained from reference TRBV7-2 and TRBJ2-2, is as follows: GAGVSQSPSNKVTEKGKDVELRCDPISGHTALYWYRQSLGQGLEFLIYFQGNSAPDKSGLPSDRFSAERTGGSVSTLTIQRTQQEDSAVYLCASSLVPGGHTGELFFGEGSRLTVL.